This T cell receptor (beta chain) is drawn from a study of beta chain features in type 1 diabetes listed by TCRdb under 2018. Notes on the research overall: No differences in mean age, gender distribution, total cell number or subset yield were found between patients and healthy donors. A total of roughly 110 million sorted cells were examined across all samples, and the number of cells per subset was strongly correlated with RNA yield. The study compared the TCRB repertoires of sorted circulating CD4+ T cell subsets in recently diagnosed type 1 diabetes patients with those in matched healthy donors. Regulatory and stem cell-like memory subsets were isolated from only 8 patients and roughly 8 healthy donors, whereas naive and central memory subsets came from all 30 or so donors. The research as a whole found: Because cDNA rather than genomic DNA was sequenced, highly expressing activated cells could have been over-represented, although no difference in activation and CD3 levels was found between groups. At VDJ recombination sites, type 1 diabetes patients had fewer insertions and more deleted nucleotides, which implies abnormalities in thymic rearrangement. Because the HLA sub-analyses included only small numbers of individuals, any influence of HLA type on TCRB rearrangement was left unresolved. PCR might favor shorter templates, but patient and control samples were amplified and corrected together, so any skew would affect both groups equally. The naive, central memory and regulatory TCRB repertoires appeared to resemble one another more closely among patients than among healthy donors. Type 1 diabetes patients showed a moderate but significant shortening of TCRB CDR3 length in all four CD4+ subsets.

The CDR3 holds 16 amino acids from the cysteine to the phenylalanine. The retained sequence is limited to the CDR3, 48 bases, with the frame set at the first base. Reading the germline V gene gives CDR1 KGHSH and CDR2 LQKENI. Unmatched junction bases come to 5, with V trimmed by 0 bases and J by 5 bases. In the case of this clone: It has no known antigen specificity. No quality values exist for individual bases; no much larger clone is one base distant.

The entire amount of isolated RNA was reverse transcribed using the High Capacity cDNA Reverse Transcription Kit, so the sequenced TCRB transcripts were expressed ones. Naive, central memory and regulatory T cell samples underwent deep immunoSEQ sequencing, averaging about 3.57 million total reads per sample. After sorted cells were lysed in RLT buffer, RNA was extracted with DNase-treated RNeasy Micro or Mini kits, with the choice depending on cell number. Each cell subset was processed on its own to prevent cross-contamination, while patient and healthy donor samples were processed together. The immunoSEQ multiplex PCR was used to amplify TCRB sequences from cDNA, yielding 87-bp fragments that span the CDR3 region. The amplicons were sequenced using the Illumina HiSeq platform. Turning to the authors' computational methods: PCR bias was corrected computationally using synthetic template baselines, and reads within Hamming distance 2 were collapsed, with unmergeable singletons discarded. Reads were aligned against IMGT so that V, D and J genes, CDR3 length and insertions or deletions at six rearrangement sites could be assigned. Within each subset, clonotype counts were normalized to the number of sorted cells before true diversity and Gini coefficients were calculated with the tcR R package. Repertoire sharing was quantified using the overlap coefficient calculated on TCRB nucleotide sequences. Out-of-frame TCRB sequences from naive cells were analyzed to stand in for the pre-selection repertoire. TCRdb carries this immuneACCESS record with in-frame sequences only. Its versions omit some clonotypes, under half of them owing to an unresolved V gene in the studies checked, with the rest unexplained. For V, J and clone size, that table is used; D and trimming come from the DNA. This sample has over 200,000 clones in its table, and 11% of those were observed once. Together, the top ten hold about 0.018% of the sample.

A single peripheral blood draw of around 100 mL on average was collected from each donor into heparinised tubes. Using a panel that included CD45RO, CCR7, CD25, CD127, CD95 and CD27, naive, central memory, regulatory and stem cell-like memory CD4+ T cells were sorted on a BD FACSAria II. All sorted populations exceeded 98% purity. PBMCs were isolated right away by Lymphoprep density gradient centrifugation and were stained directly, without culture. To minimize batch effects, samples were stained and sorted in pairs, one healthy donor with one patient per experiment. The chain couples TRBV18 to TRBJ2-1; 9 central bases correspond to TRBD2. This receptor was identified in a man aged 30 to 39 with type 1 diabetes. Sequenced input: naive CD4+ T cells from blood. The cell subset or site label of this sample denotes: true naive CD4+ T cells. The nucleotides read TGTGCCAGCTCACCACCGAGCGGGGGGACAGACAATGAGCAGTTCTTC. Its translation is CASSPPSGGTDNEQFF.